This entry lists 30 T cell receptor beta chains sequenced from one sample in a study of cytotoxic CD8 clonotypes in ibrutinib-treated CLL. Repertoires were generated with immunoSEQ multiplex PCR, while TCRdb's copy carries only in-frame clones and drops some. The sample lists over 200,000 clones; about four fifths were seen once. Source: PBMCs, taken after 12 months of ibrutinib treatment. The receptors originated from a human donor with chronic lymphocytic leukemia.

The gene calls are TRBV9 and TRBJ2-7; TRBD1 or TRBD2 may be the D gene (5 bases each). The germline V and J ends were trimmed by 3 bases and 3 bases, with 13 bases remaining between them. CDR3 length equals 14 residues. The germline CDR1 and CDR2 sequences are SGDLS and YYNGEE. The CDR3 sequence is CASSARDGRYEQYF. The CDR3 DNA reads TGTGCCAGCAGCGCCCGGGACGGTCGCTACGAGCAGTACTTC.

The count of this clone is one. The chain carries TRBV7-3 and TRBJ2-3, with D perhaps TRBD1 (6 bases). The CDR3 loop spans 16 amino acids. Per the germline V gene, CDR1 is SGHTA and CDR2 is FQGTGA. Trimming took off 0 bases at V and 1 base at J, with 11 bases between the two ends. The CDR3 region has the DNA TGTGCCAGCAGCTTAACGGGGACACCGCGCACAGATACGCAGTATTTT. It yields the protein CASSLTGTPRTDTQYF.

A few counts support this clone. This sequence joins TRBV11-2 and TRBJ2-3; D is ambiguous. CDR1 is SGHAT and CDR2 is FQNNGV in the germline V gene. The V gene lost 3 bases and the J gene lost 2 bases, with 9 bases spanning the gap. The CDR3 extends over 14 amino acids. The CDR3 bases are TGTGCCAGCAGCTTGGGATTTGCCACAGATACGCAGTATTTT. Its translation is CASSLGFATDTQYF.

J is TRBJ1-5 and V is TRBV5-8; unclear D gene. The CDR3 runs to 18 residues. V shed 1 base and J shed 2 bases, with 19 bases lying between them. Germline V gene data show CDR1 as SGHTS and CDR2 as YDEGEE. The CDR3 protein is CASSLPTRSLRGNQPQHF. The CDR3 DNA is TGTGCCAGCAGCTTGCCCACCCGCTCACTAAGGGGCAATCAGCCCCAGCATTTT.

The CDR3 is CASSDDFGTDYNEQFF. Here the CDR3 DNA reads TGTGCCAGCAGTGACGACTTCGGGACGGATTACAATGAGCAGTTCTTC. J is TRBJ2-1 and V is TRBV2, with D possibly called TRBD1 or TRBD2 (5 bases each). V was cut by 3 bases and J by 4 bases, with 16 bases left in between. Germline V lookup: CDR1 SNHLY, CDR2 FYNNEI. The CDR3 sequence is 16 residues long.

The chain couples TRBV25-1 to TRBJ2-7; TRBD2 aligns across 9 bases. V shed 1 base, J shed 2 bases, and the junction held 9 bases outside the gene matches. Germline values: CDR1 MGHDK, CDR2 SYGVNS. The CDR3 spans 17 residues. CDR3 region: CASSESAWREGAYEQYF. CDR3 nucleotides: TGTGCCAGCAGTGAATCGGCATGGCGGGAGGGAGCCTACGAGCAGTACTTC.

The CDR3: CASSLITAGPYEQYF. CDR3 bases: TGTGCCAGCAGCTTGATTACGGCGGGACCCTACGAGCAGTACTTC. V is TRBV5-6 and J is TRBJ2-7, with D possibly matching TRBD2 (6 bases). The CDR3 consists of 15 residues. Germline loops: CDR1 SGHDT, CDR2 YYEEEE. V was clipped by 1 base and J by 2 bases, with 13 bases between them.

This clone was picked up a small number of times. V gene TRBV5-1 combines with J gene TRBJ2-1; the D gene is possibly TRBD2 (5 bases). The length of the CDR3 is 13 residues. V was trimmed by 4 bases and J by 0 bases, leaving 5 bases between them. In germline, CDR1 is SGHRS, CDR2 YFSETQ. This CDR3 is CASSGSSYNEQFF. The CDR3, as DNA: TGCGCCAGCAGCGGGAGCTCCTACAATGAGCAGTTCTTC. The entire variable domain, with the rest obtained from reference TRBV5-1 and TRBJ2-1, is as follows: KAGVTQTPRYLIKTRGQQVTLSCSPISGHRSVSWYQQTPGQGLQFLFEYFSETQRNKGNFPGRFSGRQFSNSRSEMNVSTLELGDSALYLCASSGSSYNEQFFGPGTRLTVL.

The J gene is TRBJ1-2, the V gene TRBV6-1; 7 bases are a match to TRBD1. The germline V gene has CDR1 MNHNS and CDR2 SASEGT. This CDR3 has 15 residues. V shed 0 bases and J 5 bases; nucleotides not matched to a gene: 6. CDR3 DNA: TGTGCCAGCAGTGAAGCGCAAGGGACAGAATATGGCTACACCTTC. Encoded protein: CASSEAQGTEYGYTF.

V is TRBV6-5 and J is TRBJ1-1; 9 bases are shared with TRBD1. This CDR3 has 15 amino acids. Germline V lookup: CDR1 MNHEY, CDR2 SVGAGI. Trimming took 0 bases from V and 6 from J; bases not matched to a gene: 5. As DNA, the CDR3 is TGTGCCAGCAGTTACTCGACAGGGGGAACCTCTGAAGCTTTCTTT. Translated: CASSYSTGGTSEAFF.

This chain joins TRBV18 and TRBJ2-7; 9 bases map to TRBD2. Trimming at V came to 3 bases and at J to 0 bases, leaving 9 bases not matched to a gene. The CDR3 loop spans 17 amino acids. The germline gives CDR1 KGHSH, CDR2 LQKENI. In DNA, the CDR3 is TGTGCCAGCTCACCGGAGCGGGGGGCGCCATTCTCCTACGAGCAGTACTTC. Its translation: CASSPERGAPFSYEQYF.

This sequence joins TRBV5-1 and TRBJ2-3; unclear D gene. The CDR3 has 14 amino acids. Germline assignment: CDR1 SGHRS and CDR2 YFSETQ. Trimming took off 2 bases at V and 2 bases at J, with 9 bases between the two ends. The CDR3 DNA is TGCGCCAGCAGCTTCGAACGAGACACAGATACGCAGTATTTT. Its protein is CASSFERDTDTQYF. The variable domain in full, completed from reference TRBV5-1 and TRBJ2-3, reads KAGVTQTPRYLIKTRGQQVTLSCSPISGHRSVSWYQQTPGQGLQFLFEYFSETQRNKGNFPGRFSGRQFSNSRSEMNVSTLELGDSALYLCASSFERDTDTQYFGPGTRLTVL.

V gene TRBV5-1 combines with J gene TRBJ1-5; TRBD1 agrees at 9 bases. CDR3 length equals 14 residues. Germline V CDR1 and CDR2: SGHRS, YFSETQ. The trim removed 1 base at V and 11 bases at J, leaving 7 bases unmatched. CDR3 DNA: TGCGCCAGCAGCTTGACAGGGGGCGAAGGATCCCAGCATTTT. Its translation: CASSLTGGEGSQHF.

This chain links TRBV5-6 with TRBJ2-1; TRBD1 is a possible D gene (6 bases). CDR3 size: 15 residues. Trimming took off 2 bases at V and 0 bases at J, with 9 bases between the two ends. The germline V gene has CDR1 SGHDT and CDR2 YYEEEE. The chain's CDR3 is CASSFGQSSYNEQFF. CDR3 sequence (DNA): TGTGCCAGCAGCTTCGGACAGAGCTCCTACAATGAGCAGTTCTTC.

This sequence joins TRBV7-9 and TRBJ2-3; D is perhaps TRBD1 (5 bases). V was pared by 6 bases and J by 1 base, with 11 bases between. From germline, CDR1 is SEHNR and CDR2 FQNEAQ (reference sequence). CDR3 length equals 14 residues. The CDR3 DNA sequence: TGTGCCAGCAGTTCAGGGTCGGGCACAGATACGCAGTATTTT. Its protein product is CASSSGSGTDTQYF.

The chain joins TRBV9 to TRBJ2-3; D may be TRBD2 (5 bases). Germline loops: CDR1 SGDLS, CDR2 YYNGEE. Trimming took 3 bases from V and 0 from J, leaving 14 bases between them. This CDR3 comprises 16 residues. CDR3 nucleotide sequence: TGTGCCAGCAGCGCCTACGGGATCGATAGCACAGATACGCAGTATTTT. Amino acids: CASSAYGIDSTDTQYF.

This sequence joins TRBV6-5 and TRBJ2-3; D is tentatively TRBD1 or TRBD2 (6 bases each). The CDR3 is made up of 12 amino acids. Looked up from germline, CDR1 is MNHEY and CDR2 is SVGAGI. V was cut by 6 bases and J by 7 bases, with 11 bases left in between. This CDR3 reads CASSGGPNTQYF. CDR3 DNA: TGTGCCAGCAGCGGGGGCCCGAATACGCAGTATTTT.

The chain links TRBV29-1 to TRBJ2-2; 7 bases map to TRBD1. Losses at the gene ends were 1 base for V and 3 bases for J; bases not matched to a gene: 11. There are 17 residues in the CDR3. Germline V gene sequence: CDR1 SQVTM, CDR2 ANQGSEA. CDR3 sequence: CSVEALYKGAYTGELFF. The CDR3 DNA sequence: TGCAGCGTTGAAGCTTTATATAAGGGGGCTTACACCGGGGAGCTGTTTTTT.

The V and J genes are TRBV6-5 and TRBJ2-7; possibly TRBD1 for D (6 bases). Germline V gives CDR1 MNHEY, CDR2 SVGAGI. The V end lost 4 bases, the J end lost 4 bases, and 17 bases lay between the germline ends. The CDR3 loop spans 15 amino acids. CDR3 sequence reads: CASSSISGATYEQYF. CDR3 nucleotides: TGTGCCAGCAGTTCAATCTCAGGGGCGACATACGAGCAGTACTTC.

This clone has only a few counts. V is TRBV7-9 and J is TRBJ1-5; D remains unclear. Trimming removed 1 base at V and 4 bases at J, with 11 bases between. Germline V gene lookup returns CDR1 SEHNR and CDR2 FQNEAQ (reference sequence). This CDR3 has 15 amino acids. For the CDR3, the DNA is TGTGCCAGCAGCTTAGGGTCCCTCAGGAATCAGCCCCAGCATTTT. This gives the protein CASSLGSLRNQPQHF.

This chain joins TRBV18 and TRBJ1-5; 11 bases match TRBD1. Germline assignment: CDR1 KGHSH and CDR2 LQKENI. This CDR3 is built from 16 residues. V gave up 0 bases and J gave up 4 bases; unmatched junction bases: 2. For the CDR3, the DNA is TGTGCCAGCTCACCACCCGGGACAGGGGGTAATCAGCCCCAGCATTTT. It specifies CASSPPGTGGNQPQHF.

The chain has TRBV6-5 and TRBJ1-4, with a possible D match to TRBD1 (5 bases). Per the germline V gene, CDR1 is MNHEY and CDR2 is SVGAGI. The CDR3 has 16 amino acids. V lost 2 bases to trimming and J lost 0 bases, with 10 bases between them. The CDR3 nucleotides are TGTGCCAGCAGTTACGGGACGGTTGCAACTAATGAAAAACTGTTTTTT. This sequence encodes CASSYGTVATNEKLFF.

The chain employs TRBV6-5 and TRBJ2-7; D remains unclear. This CDR3 spans 11 amino acids. CDR1 and CDR2 from the germline V gene are MNHEY and SVGAGI. The V end was cut by 6 bases, the J end by 7 bases, with 10 bases between. In DNA form, the CDR3 reads TGTGCCAGCAGGCAGGTGGAGGAGCAGTACTTC. Encoded protein: CASRQVEEQYF.

The chain is built from TRBV6-1 and TRBJ2-2; D assignment may be TRBD1 or TRBD2 (5 bases each). V dropped 7 bases and J dropped 0 bases, with 9 bases sitting between them. CDR1 is MNHNS and CDR2 is SASEGT in the germline V gene. The length of the CDR3 is 14 residues. CDR3: CASKGPTNTGELFF. The CDR3 DNA reads as TGTGCCAGCAAGGGACCTACGAACACCGGGGAGCTGTTTTTT.

Turning to this clone: The identical CDR3 is also encoded by other nucleotide sequences in the sample. The rearrangement joins TRBV28 to TRBJ2-7; 7 bases are shared with TRBD1. The length of the CDR3 is 12 residues. From germline, CDR1 is MDHEN and CDR2 SYDVKM. The ends lost 7 bases at V and 4 bases at J; junction bases unmatched: 4. The CDR3 sequence: CASNPDRYEQYF. CDR3 sequence (DNA): TGTGCCAGCAATCCGGACAGGTACGAGCAGTACTTC.

This sequence joins TRBV27 and TRBJ2-7; D possibly corresponds to TRBD2 (6 bases). The CDR3 is 15 residues long. Germline loops: CDR1 MNHEY, CDR2 SMNVEV (reference sequence). The V end lost 6 bases, the J end lost 4 bases, and 19 bases lay between the germline ends. The DNA for the CDR3 is TGTGCCAGCAGCATAAGTGGGGGGTTCGGTTACGAGCAGTACTTC. It yields the protein CASSISGGFGYEQYF.

The chain joins TRBV27 to TRBJ2-3; TRBD2 matches at 13 bases. V trimming: 1 base; J trimming: 0 bases; junction bases outside the gene matches: 10. CDR3 length equals 20 residues. CDR1 MNHEY and CDR2 SMNVEV come from the germline V gene (reference sequence). CDR3 sequence: CASSLYPGLAGSSSTDTQYF. DNA for the CDR3: TGTGCCAGCAGTTTATATCCGGGACTAGCGGGGTCCTCTAGCACAGATACGCAGTATTTT.

This clone was seen more than once but under ten times. J is TRBJ2-7 and V is TRBV19; 10 bases line up with TRBD1. J was trimmed by 5 bases and V by 5 bases; bases with no gene match: 12. The CDR3 length is 16 residues. Germline CDR1 reads LNHDA; CDR2 reads SQIVND (reference sequence). The CDR3 bases are TGTGCCAGTAGTCGGGGGGTTGGGACAGGGGACCACGAGCAGTACTTC. Translating gives CASSRGVGTGDHEQYF.

V usage is TRBV10-3 and J usage is TRBJ2-3, with a weak D call TRBD2 (6 bases). Trimming pared 0 bases from V and 1 base from J, leaving 11 bases between. The CDR3 is 16 amino acids. Per the germline V gene, CDR1 is ENHRY and CDR2 is SYGVKD. CDR3 loop: CAISESGTSRTDTQYF. The CDR3 DNA reads as TGTGCCATCAGTGAGTCGGGGACTTCTCGCACAGATACGCAGTATTTT.

The J gene is TRBJ1-2, the V gene TRBV7-9; 9 bases are shared with TRBD1. V dropped 5 bases and J dropped 3; count of bases not matched to a gene: 7. The CDR3 sequence is 15 residues long. The germline V gene encodes CDR1 SEHNR and CDR2 FQNEAQ (reference sequence). CDR3 sequence reads: CASSLPDRGDYGYTF. For the CDR3, the DNA is TGTGCCAGCAGCCTTCCGGACAGGGGCGACTATGGCTACACCTTC.